Each of the 18 T cell receptor beta chains below was sequenced from the same sample in a study of immune characterization of retroperitoneal liposarcoma. TCRdb reprocessed the PCR reads via MiXCR and lists one record per CDR3 protein. The data hold 7,000 to 10,000 distinct CDR3 sequences, with over 40% observed a single time. What was sequenced was tumor tissue. All receptors come from a male donor with retroperitoneal liposarcoma.

Regarding this clonotype: Being one base from a much bigger clone, this may be a read error. This rearrangement joins TRBV7-2 to TRBJ2-1; 9 bases agree with TRBD2. V was clipped by 3 bases and J by 10 bases; unmatched bases: 7. The CDR3 totals 14 residues. The germline V gene encodes CDR1 SGHTA and CDR2 FQGNSA. The CDR3, as DNA: TGTACCAGCAGCTTTAGCGGGAGCACCTACGAGCAGTTCTTC. Protein product: CTSSFSGSTYEQFF.

This chain uses TRBV6-5 with TRBJ2-5, with D unresolved. The end of the DNA fits TRBJ2-1 better, so the J call may be wrong. Germline CDR1 and CDR2: MNHEY and SVGAGI. The CDR3 covers 13 residues. The CDR3 here is CASSANSRIRQFF. For the CDR3, the DNA is TGTGCCAGCAGTGCGAACTCCCGAATTCGGCAGTTCTTC.

The chain has TRBV4-1 and TRBJ2-5; D is uncertain. The CDR3 spans 13 residues. Between the trimmed V and J ends, which lost 6 bases and 2 bases, there was a span of 10 bases. Germline CDR1 MGHRA, CDR2 YSYEKL. The CDR3 DNA sequence: TGCGCCAGCAGTCCTCCGACTCAAGAGACCCAGTACTTC. It yields the protein CASSPPTQETQYF.

This sequence joins TRBV6-6 and TRBJ2-1, with a possible D match to TRBD1 (6 bases). The CDR3 totals 16 residues. V was clipped by 2 bases and J by 2 bases, with 13 bases between them. Germline V CDR1 and CDR2: MNHNY, SVGAGI (reference sequence). The CDR3 spells CASSYVQGRAYNEQFF. DNA for the CDR3: TGTGCCAGCAGTTACGTGCAGGGGAGAGCCTACAATGAGCAGTTCTTC.

This clonotype was seen a few times. The chain uses TRBV6-1 and TRBJ2-7, with a possible D match to TRBD1 (6 bases). The V gene's germline CDR1 is MNHNS and CDR2 SASEGT. V lost 2 bases to trimming and J lost 6 bases, with 14 bases between them. CDR3 size: 14 residues. CDR3 protein: CASSEINRGGEQYF. As DNA, the CDR3 is TGTGCCAGCAGTGAAATTAACAGAGGGGGCGAGCAGTACTTC.

There are a few counts of this clonotype. The chain links TRBV6-8 to TRBJ2-4; no firm D call. Deletions cut 3 bases from V and 7 bases from J, with 4 bases between. The length of the CDR3 is 11 residues. Germline V gives CDR1 MNHGY, CDR2 SAAAGT. The CDR3 DNA follows: TGTGCCAGCAGTTATGGCAACATTCAGTACTTC. Translating gives CASSYGNIQYF.

The chain recombines TRBV25-1 with TRBJ2-3, with no clear D. Trimming took off 0 bases at V and 0 bases at J, with 4 bases between the two ends. This CDR3 is built from 14 residues. CDR1 MGHDK and CDR2 SYGVNS come from the germline V gene. CDR3 coding DNA: TGTGCCAGCAGTGAATATCTCAGCACAGATACGCAGTATTTT. It is translated as CASSEYLSTDTQYF.

The chain couples TRBV3-1 to TRBJ2-5; 7 bases agree with TRBD2. Near its end, the DNA agrees better with TRBJ2-1, so the J call may be wrong. This CDR3 comprises 16 residues. From germline, CDR1 is LGHDT and CDR2 YNNKEL (reference sequence). CDR3 residues: CASSRTSSGSSYEQFF. The CDR3 DNA follows: TGTGCCAGCAGCCGAACCTCTAGCGGTAGCTCCTACGAGCAGTTCTTC.

Note on this clonotype: A read error may produce the germline difference seen at one junction end. CDR3 nucleotides: TGTGCCAGCAGGCGAGGGGAGAACACTGAAGCTTTATTT. Protein: CASRRGENTEALF. V and J are TRBV6-1 and TRBJ1-1; D may be TRBD1 (5 bases). Germline CDR1 and CDR2: MNHNS and SASEGT. The CDR3 is 13 amino acids.

The chain uses TRBV12-5 and TRBJ2-1, with TRBD2 matching over 10 bases. The J call may be wrong; the DNA end is better matched by TRBJ2-7. Germline loops: CDR1 LGHNT, CDR2 FRNRAP. The CDR3 consists of 15 residues. Here the CDR3 reads CASGLVPSGSYEQYF. In DNA form, the CDR3 reads TGTGCTAGTGGTTTGGTCCCTAGCGGGAGCTACGAGCAGTACTTC.

The V call is TRBV6-6, the J call TRBJ1-3; 7 nucleotides match TRBD1. CDR3 length: 17 amino acids. The V and J ends lost 5 bases and 2 bases, in that order; junction bases with no gene match: 12. The germline V gene has CDR1 MNHNY and CDR2 SVGAGI (reference sequence). CDR3 DNA sequence: TGTGCCAGCAGTCCCCTCGGTCAGGGGGTGACTGGAAACACCATATATTTT. As protein: CASSPLGQGVTGNTIYF.

By share, this clonotype ranks as medium-sized (0.01 to 0.1%). The V gene is TRBV6-1, the J gene TRBJ2-1; TRBD1 is a possible D gene (5 bases). TRBJ2-7 explains the end of the DNA better; the J call may be wrong. Germline V CDR1 and CDR2: MNHNS, SASEGT. The length of the CDR3 is 13 residues. The CDR3 here is CASSQGIGYEQYF. The CDR3 nucleotides read TGTGCCAGCAGTCAGGGAATCGGATATGAGCAGTACTTC.

The chain is built from TRBV10-3 and TRBJ2-5, with D tentatively TRBD2 (5 bases). Trimming cost V 6 bases and J 1 base, with 6 bases left between them. From germline, CDR1 is ENHRY and CDR2 SYGVKD. The CDR3 covers 12 residues. Here the CDR3 DNA reads TGTGCCATCAGGGGGAGCCAAGAGACCCAGTACTTC. This gives the protein CAIRGSQETQYF.

By its share, this clonotype is large (0.1 to 1%). The CDR3 DNA follows: TGTGCCAGCAGTGAAGGGTCAGGGGCCCAAGAGACCCAGTACTTC. Protein: CASSEGSGAQETQYF. The chain is built from TRBV6-1 and TRBJ2-5; D might be TRBD1 (6 bases). Germline V lookup: CDR1 MNHNS, CDR2 SASEGT. The CDR3 consists of 15 residues. V was cut by 1 base and J by 1 base, with 10 bases left in between.

V gene TRBV7-6 combines with J gene TRBJ2-1; D gene ambiguous. The end of the DNA is better explained by TRBJ2-7, so the J call may be wrong. Per germline, CDR1 SGHVS and CDR2 FNYEAQ. CDR3 length: 14 residues. The CDR3 coding sequence is TGTGCCAGCAGCTTAGCGTCCGGGTTGGACGAGCAGTACTTC. Translated: CASSLASGLDEQYF.

This clonotype was counted between two and nine times. J is TRBJ2-3 and V is TRBV6-1; D might be TRBD1 (6 bases). This CDR3 is built from 12 residues. Trimming took 10 bases from V and 3 from J, leaving 11 bases between them. Germline V gene lookup returns CDR1 MNHNS and CDR2 SASEGT. The CDR3: CATSRGTDTQYF. The CDR3 nucleotides read TGTGCCACCTCTAGGGGGACAGATACGCAGTATTTT.

The V gene is TRBV11-1, the J gene TRBJ2-4; D remains ambiguous. The germline V gene has CDR1 SGHAT and CDR2 FQDESV (reference sequence). This CDR3 region has 12 residues. Trimming stripped 4 bases from V and 13 bases from J, with 14 bases between. The CDR3 region is CASSYQSNEQYF. DNA for the CDR3: TGTGCCAGCAGCTACCAATCTAATGAGCAGTACTTC.

V and J are TRBV6-1 and TRBJ2-6; D possibly corresponds to TRBD1 (6 bases). Trimming stripped 6 bases from V and 2 bases from J, with 11 bases between. This CDR3 has 15 amino acids. The V gene's germline CDR1 is MNHNS and CDR2 SASEGT. The chain's CDR3 is CASRIGGAGANVLTF. CDR3 coding DNA: TGTGCCAGCAGGATTGGGGGCGCTGGGGCCAACGTCCTGACTTTC.